The 17 T cell receptor beta chains listed next were all sequenced from one sample in a study of T cells in Graves' hyperthyroidism and ophthalmopathy. Amplification targeted TCR beta CDR3 regions from RNA transcripts. HTBI primers drove first-round RT-PCR of the TCR CDR3. TCRdb re-derived calls from the multiplex PCR reads in MiXCR, one entry per CDR3 protein. The sample holds hundreds of thousands of distinct CDR3 sequences, under 25% seen once. Source material: blood. These receptors came from a woman aged 70-85 years with Graves' ophthalmopathy.

This clonotype was picked up a small number of times. The chain employs TRBV11-3 and TRBJ2-7, with 8 bases aligning to TRBD2. The CDR3 is 13 amino acids. V lost 5 bases and J lost 2; bases outside the gene matches: 2. CDR1 is SGHNT, CDR2 YENEEA, per germline. The CDR3 DNA sequence: TGTGCCAGCAGCCAGGGACTAGCCTACGAGCAGTACTTC. This sequence encodes CASSQGLAYEQYF.

This clonotype was found a few times. The rearrangement links TRBV20-1 to TRBJ2-1, with 10 bases fitting TRBD2. Germline CDR1 DFQATT, CDR2 SNEGSKA (reference sequence). J was trimmed by 7 bases and V by 2 bases; bases with no gene match: 5. The length of the CDR3 is 14 residues. The CDR3 bases are TGCAGTGCTAGACTAGCGGGAGTCCTTAATGAGCAGTTCTTC. Its protein is CSARLAGVLNEQFF.

A few counts support this clonotype. V and J are TRBV6-1 and TRBJ1-3; 8 nucleotides agree with TRBD1. The V and J ends lost 6 bases and 3 bases, in that order; junction bases with no gene match: 7. The CDR3 has 15 amino acids. From germline, CDR1 is MNHNS and CDR2 SASEGT. The CDR3 loop is CASSLQTGDGNTIYF. DNA of the CDR3: TGTGCCAGCAGCCTTCAGACAGGGGATGGAAACACCATATATTTT.

This clonotype came up a few times. The CDR3, as DNA: TGTGCCAGCAGTTTATCGATCCTGACAGGAGGGAACACTGAAGCTTTCTTT. Residues: CASSLSILTGGNTEAFF. The chain uses TRBV27 and TRBJ1-1, with D possibly TRBD1 on 6 matching bases. V lost 0 bases and J lost 1, with 15 bases in between. The V gene's germline CDR1 is MNHEY and CDR2 SMNVEV (reference sequence). The CDR3 is 17 amino acids.

This clonotype was detected only a few times. The gene calls are TRBV18 and TRBJ2-7; D possibly uses TRBD1 or TRBD2 (6 bases each). Germline CDR1 reads KGHSH; CDR2 reads LQKENI. The V end lost 4 bases, the J end lost 7 bases, and 17 bases lay between the germline ends. The CDR3 covers 14 residues. In nucleotides, the CDR3 is TGTGCCAGCTCACGAAAGGGGGGACCGGGGGAGCAGTACTTC. It is translated as CASSRKGGPGEQYF.

The J gene is TRBJ2-1, the V gene TRBV7-3; D could derive from TRBD1 or TRBD2 (5 bases each). This CDR3 comprises 15 residues. V gave up 2 bases and J gave up 9 bases, with 17 bases separating them. From germline, CDR1 is SGHTA and CDR2 FQGTGA. In DNA, the CDR3 is TGTGCCAGCAGCTTATTGTCGGGGCCCCTGGGTGAGCAGTTCTTC. Protein sequence: CASSLLSGPLGEQFF.

This clonotype was recorded a few times. The V gene is TRBV12-3 or TRBV12-4, the J gene TRBJ2-2, with 14 bases matching TRBD2. J was trimmed by 7 bases and V by 6 bases; bases with no gene match: 7. The CDR3 covers 16 residues. The CDR3 is CASRGGLAGVGGELFF. The CDR3 DNA follows: TGTGCCAGCAGGGGGGGACTAGCGGGAGTTGGCGGGGAGCTGTTTTTT.

This clonotype was detected many times. V gene TRBV18 combines with J gene TRBJ2-3; no clear D. The CDR3 is made up of 13 amino acids. The V and J ends lost 2 bases and 0 bases respectively, with 3 bases between them. Germline CDR1 is KGHSH and CDR2 is LQKENI. CDR3 in DNA: TGTGCCAGCTCACCATCTAGCACAGATACGCAGTATTTT. Its protein is CASSPSSTDTQYF.

This clonotype was observed at least ten times. The chain is built from TRBV12-3 or TRBV12-4 and TRBJ2-1; 8 bases are shared with TRBD2. The trim removed 3 bases at V and 8 bases at J, leaving 18 bases unmatched. The CDR3 sequence is 18 residues long. CDR3 in DNA: TGTGCCAGCAGTTTTAAGACGGCAAGCGGGAGCTTTTTGTATGAGCAGTTCTTC. It codes for CASSFKTASGSFLYEQFF.

The rearrangement links TRBV20-1 to TRBJ2-2; D uncertain. CDR3 size: 12 residues. V lost 5 bases and J 7 bases, leaving 11 bases between the germline ends. From germline, CDR1 is DFQATT and CDR2 SNEGSKA (reference sequence). CDR3 coding DNA: TGCAGTGCTTTGTTAGGGTACGGGGAGCTGTTTTTT. As protein: CSALLGYGELFF.

CDR3 loop: CASSIRGFSDTDTQYF. The CDR3, as DNA: TGTGCCAGCAGTATCAGGGGGTTTAGTGACACAGATACGCAGTATTTT. The rearrangement uses TRBV12-3 or TRBV12-4 and TRBJ2-3, with 7 bases lining up with TRBD1. The CDR3 consists of 16 residues. Trimming cost V 5 bases and J 2 bases; bases outside gene matches: 10.

The V and J genes are TRBV10-1 and TRBJ2-1; 9 positions agree with TRBD2. The CDR3 contains 15 residues. With 3 bases clipped from V and 8 bases from J, the junction kept 8 bases outside the gene matches. Germline assignment: CDR1 WNHNN and CDR2 SYGVQD (reference sequence). CDR3: CASSDAREGLYEQFF. CDR3 coding DNA: TGCGCCAGCAGTGACGCGCGGGAGGGCCTCTATGAGCAGTTCTTC.

This sequence joins TRBV6-2 or TRBV6-3 and TRBJ2-2; TRBD1 is a possible D gene (5 bases). Germline V gives CDR1 MNHEY, CDR2 SVGEGT. The V end was cut by 5 bases, the J end by 4 bases, with 14 bases between. The CDR3 contains 15 residues. CDR3 in amino acids: CASSNAQGFTGELFF. In DNA form, the CDR3 reads TGTGCCAGCAGTAACGCGCAGGGTTTCACCGGGGAGCTGTTTTTT.

This chain links TRBV3-1 with TRBJ1-2; D is ambiguous. Germline V lookup: CDR1 LGHDT, CDR2 YNNKEL (reference sequence). V dropped 3 bases and J dropped 6 bases, with 14 bases sitting between them. The CDR3 totals 14 residues. The DNA of the CDR3 is TGTGCCAGCAGCCACCTCAGTCACCCTAATGGCTACACCTTC. Its translation is CASSHLSHPNGYTF.

The rearrangement links TRBV3-1 to TRBJ1-5; D gene ambiguous. CDR3 length: 12 residues. The V gene lost 1 base and the J gene lost 9 bases, with 7 bases spanning the gap. Germline CDR1 reads LGHDT; CDR2 reads YNNKEL (reference sequence). The CDR3 sequence: CASSQGVRPQHF. The CDR3 region has the DNA TGTGCCAGCAGCCAAGGGGTACGGCCCCAGCATTTT.

This clonotype has at least ten counts. This chain uses TRBV6-6 with TRBJ2-7; either TRBD1 or TRBD2 may supply D (5 bases each). This CDR3 is built from 15 residues. Trimming pared 0 bases from V and 3 bases from J, leaving 12 bases between. The V gene's germline CDR1 is MNHNY and CDR2 SVGAGI (reference sequence). Here the CDR3 DNA reads TGTGCCAGCAGTTACTCTTGGGACGCCAGCTACGAGCAGTACTTC. It yields the protein CASSYSWDASYEQYF.

This chain connects TRBV15 to TRBJ1-4, with 7 positions matching TRBD1. The ends lost 5 bases at V and 7 bases at J; junction bases unmatched: 10. CDR1 and CDR2 (germline): LNHNV, YYDKDF (reference sequence). The length of the CDR3 is 15 residues. CDR3 amino acids: CATSARSGTAEKLFF. The CDR3 nucleotides read TGTGCCACCAGCGCTCGTTCCGGGACAGCTGAAAAACTGTTTTTT.